A single sample is the source of the 28 T cell receptor beta chains below, sequenced in a study of vaccination effects on CD4 cells after COVID-19. Sequencing was preceded by expansion of antigen-specific CD4+ T cells with viral peptide pools in the ViraFEST assay. The culture ran for about eleven days before CD4+ T cells were isolated. The vaccine recipients had no prior SARS-CoV-2 infection, with negative nucleocapsid antibodies. These receptors are not linked to any known antigen. The table came from immunoSEQ multiplex PCR; TCRdb's copy has only in-frame clones and leaves some out. The sample includes 65,000 to 90,000 clones, 60% to 85% seen only once; the top ten take roughly 10%. The material was CD4+ T cells from PBMCs cultured with SARS-CoV-2 spike peptides, obtained before COVID-19 vaccination. Source of these receptors: a human donor who received a COVID-19 vaccine.

V usage is TRBV5-6 and J usage is TRBJ2-1, with 12 bases matching TRBD2. The germline V gene has CDR1 SGHDT and CDR2 YYEEEE. Trimming took 3 bases from V and 5 from J; bases not matched to a gene: 6. The CDR3 sequence is 16 residues long. The CDR3 sequence is CASSYPTSGGHNEQFF. The CDR3, as DNA: TGTGCCAGCAGCTACCCGACTAGCGGGGGTCACAATGAGCAGTTCTTC.

V usage is TRBV2 and J usage is TRBJ2-6; D gene unclear. The germline V gene has CDR1 SNHLY and CDR2 FYNNEI. V lost 8 bases and J lost 0, with 14 bases in between. The CDR3 consists of 16 residues. CDR3 DNA: TGTGCCAGCCTGGAGCACCCCCTCTCTGGGGCCAACGTCCTGACTTTC. Its translation: CASLEHPLSGANVLTF.

This chain uses TRBV6-6 with TRBJ2-4; 7 nucleotides agree with TRBD2. The V segment lost 7 bases and the J segment 3 bases; nucleotides outside the gene matches: 12. CDR1 is MNHNY, CDR2 SVGAGI, per germline (reference sequence). The CDR3 consists of 16 residues. CDR3 sequence: CASIPDPLAGKNIQYF. The CDR3 DNA is TGTGCCAGCATTCCGGACCCTTTAGCGGGCAAAAACATTCAGTACTTC.

V is TRBV19 and J is TRBJ1-5; 8 bases are a match to TRBD1. The germline gives CDR1 LNHDA, CDR2 SQIVND (reference sequence). After removal of 7 bases from V and 7 bases from J, the junction contained 9 bases not matched to a gene. The CDR3 has 14 amino acids. The chain's CDR3 is CASTIQGVRQPQHF. The CDR3, as DNA: TGTGCCAGTACCATACAGGGGGTTCGACAGCCCCAGCATTTT.

The chain carries TRBV19 and TRBJ2-4; a possible D gene is TRBD2 (5 bases). Per germline, CDR1 LNHDA and CDR2 SQIVND (reference sequence). The CDR3 is made up of 17 amino acids. Trimming took 3 bases from V and 3 from J, leaving 18 bases between them. CDR3 bases: TGTGCCAGTAGTATGGCTAGCCCGGGTGAAGGCAAAAACATTCAGTACTTC. As protein: CASSMASPGEGKNIQYF.

The chain is built from TRBV18 and TRBJ2-5; D remains ambiguous. The V gene lost 8 bases and the J gene lost 3 bases, with 13 bases spanning the gap. The germline gives CDR1 KGHSH, CDR2 LQKENI. The CDR3 runs 13 residues. The CDR3 sequence is CASTQSGEETQYF. The CDR3 region has the DNA TGTGCCAGCACTCAGAGTGGGGAAGAGACCCAGTACTTC.

The chain couples TRBV6-1 to TRBJ2-5, with TRBD2 identical over 12 bases. V shed 1 base and J 3 bases; nucleotides not matched to a gene: 15. In germline, CDR1 is MNHNS, CDR2 SASEGT. This CDR3 contains 20 residues. CDR3 loop: CASSEVASGGAILSEETQYF. CDR3 coding DNA: TGTGCCAGCAGTGAAGTCGCTAGCGGGGGGGCGATCCTGTCCGAAGAGACCCAGTACTTC.

This clone has a handful of counts. This CDR3 is also generated by other DNA sequences in the sample. The rearrangement links TRBV5-1 to TRBJ1-3; TRBD1 agrees at 10 bases. V dropped 4 bases and J dropped 2; count of bases not matched to a gene: 3. CDR3 length equals 15 residues. Germline V gives CDR1 SGHRS, CDR2 YFSETQ. CDR3 sequence reads: CASSGGTGAGNTIYF. CDR3 DNA: TGCGCCAGCAGCGGGGGGACAGGGGCTGGAAACACCATATATTTT.

This clone was seen a few times. V usage is TRBV11-2 and J usage is TRBJ2-6, with D possibly TRBD1 on 5 matching bases. Looked up from germline, CDR1 is SGHAT and CDR2 is FQNNGV. The length of the CDR3 is 15 residues. The germline V and J ends were trimmed by 5 bases and 0 bases, with 8 bases remaining between them. The CDR3 region is CASSVTVSGANVLTF. As DNA, the CDR3 is TGTGCCAGCAGCGTGACAGTCTCTGGGGCCAACGTCCTGACTTTC.

In this sample, this clone turned up a few times. The chain recombines TRBV5-1 with TRBJ2-2; TRBD2 might be the D (6 bases). This CDR3 has 16 residues. The germline CDR1 and CDR2 sequences are SGHRS and YFSETQ. V dropped 4 bases and J dropped 4 bases, with 17 bases sitting between them. The CDR3 nucleotides are TGCGCCAGCAGCGTGGAGGGAGGTCAGCCCACCGGGGAGCTGTTTTTT. Translation: CASSVEGGQPTGELFF.

This rearrangement joins TRBV27 to TRBJ1-5, with D uncertain. Germline V gene data show CDR1 as MNHEY and CDR2 as SMNVEV (reference sequence). V lost 1 base and J 5 bases, leaving 9 bases between the germline ends. The CDR3 runs 14 residues. CDR3 nucleotide sequence: TGTGCCAGCAGTTTATTCCAAAGAGATCAGCCCCAGCATTTT. This encodes CASSLFQRDQPQHF.

The chain joins TRBV7-2 to TRBJ2-5; TRBD1 matches at 10 bases. The V and J ends lost 2 bases and 5 bases, in that order; junction bases with no gene match: 8. In germline, CDR1 is SGHTA, CDR2 FQGNSA. The CDR3 runs to 16 residues. The CDR3 DNA reads TGTGCCAGCAGCTTACTACGACAGGGGGCAGGGGAGACCCAGTACTTC. It codes for CASSLLRQGAGETQYF.

This rearrangement joins TRBV11-2 to TRBJ2-5; maybe TRBD1 (6 bases). Germline V gene lookup returns CDR1 SGHAT and CDR2 FQNNGV. The ends were cut back, 5 bases at V and 1 base at J, with 11 bases in the middle. The CDR3 runs to 14 residues. The CDR3 protein is CASSRGQPQETQYF. CDR3 nucleotides: TGTGCCAGCAGCAGAGGACAGCCCCAAGAGACCCAGTACTTC.

This clone appeared a single time. The chain has TRBV30 and TRBJ1-2, with TRBD1 matching 7 bases. This CDR3 contains 13 residues. J gave up 6 bases and V 3 bases, and 7 bases lay outside the gene matches. Germline-derived CDR1 and CDR2 are GTSNPN and SVGIG (reference sequence). In DNA, the CDR3 is TGTGCCTGGAGCCTCGACAGGGACCATGGCTACACCTTC. Translated: CAWSLDRDHGYTF.

The chain employs TRBV28 and TRBJ1-3; 10 bases agree with TRBD1. CDR3 size: 15 residues. V dropped 2 bases and J dropped 4; count of bases not matched to a gene: 2. Germline V gene sequence: CDR1 MDHEN, CDR2 SYDVKM. The CDR3 nucleotides are TGTGCCAGCAGTTTAGTGGGACAGGGGGGAAACACCATATATTTT. Encoded protein: CASSLVGQGGNTIYF.

This chain links TRBV21-1 with TRBJ1-5; the listed D gene, TRBD1, was not tested against the DNA. TRBV21-1 represents a pseudogene. The CDR3 is 19 residues long. The CDR3 nucleotides are TGTGCCAGCAGCAAAGGAGGGACAGGGGGCTCCACCCCGAGTCAGCCCCAGCATTTT. It encodes CASSKGGTGGSTPSQPQHF.

The V call is TRBV24-1, the J call TRBJ2-2, with 7 bases identical to TRBD1. This CDR3 has 16 amino acids. CDR1 KGHDR and CDR2 SFDVKD come from the germline V gene. V was clipped by 4 bases and J by 1 base; unmatched bases: 5. The CDR3 DNA follows: TGTGCCACCAGTGACCAGAGACAGGGGAACACCGGGGAGCTGTTTTTT. It codes for CATSDQRQGNTGELFF.

CDR3 in amino acids: CAIRGSGGAGEQYV. The CDR3 DNA follows: TGTGCCATCAGAGGTAGCGGGGGGGCCGGCGAGCAGTACGTC. The chain uses TRBV10-3 and TRBJ2-7; 11 bases are shared with TRBD2. CDR1 and CDR2 (germline): ENHRY, SYGVKD. Trimming took 6 bases from V and 6 from J; bases not matched to a gene: 7. CDR3 length: 14 residues.

The sample holds one count of this clone. The CDR3 is CSATGTPDVGQYF. CDR3 nucleotide sequence: TGCAGCGCCACCGGGACCCCGGATGTTGGGCAGTATTTT. This chain connects TRBV29-1 to TRBJ2-3, with D possibly called TRBD1 or TRBD2 (5 bases each). The V end was cut by 7 bases, the J end by 11 bases, with 22 bases between. The germline gives CDR1 SQVTM, CDR2 ANQGSEA. The CDR3 contains 13 residues.

J is TRBJ1-2 and V is TRBV5-1; 12 bases line up with TRBD1. Looked up from germline, CDR1 is SGHRS and CDR2 is YFSETQ. Trimming removed 0 bases from V and 7 bases from J; junction bases left unmatched: 7. The CDR3 extends over 16 amino acids. The CDR3 is CASSLAPGQGAGGYTF. The CDR3 DNA is TGCGCCAGCAGCTTGGCCCCGGGACAGGGGGCTGGTGGCTACACCTTC.

The genes are TRBV4-3 and TRBJ1-3; D unclear. Germline V CDR1 and CDR2: LGHNA, YSLEER. The V end was cut by 4 bases, the J end by 3 bases, with 13 bases between. The CDR3 extends over 15 amino acids. The chain's CDR3 is CASSLTDGIGNTIYF. In nucleotides, the CDR3 is TGCGCCAGCAGCCTAACGGACGGAATTGGAAACACCATATATTTT.

V is TRBV19 and J is TRBJ1-1; D not resolved. The CDR3 is 14 residues long. V was clipped by 8 bases and J by 1 base, with 14 bases between them. CDR1 is LNHDA, CDR2 SQIVND, per germline (reference sequence). In DNA, the CDR3 is TGTGCCAGTCGTACATGGCAGTCGAACACTGAAGCTTTCTTT. Translated: CASRTWQSNTEAFF.

This chain links TRBV18 with TRBJ1-6; tentative D call: TRBD1 (5 bases). The ends were cut back, 0 bases at V and 11 bases at J, with 14 bases in the middle. Germline V gene data show CDR1 as KGHSH and CDR2 as LQKENI. The CDR3 sequence is 15 residues long. Here the CDR3 DNA reads TGTGCCAGCTCACCACCGACGGGGGTTAGTGCACCCCTCCACTTT. It encodes CASSPPTGVSAPLHF. Full variable domain (missing parts from reference TRBV18 and TRBJ1-6): NAGVMQNPRHLVRRRGQEARLRCSPMKGHSHVYWYRQLPEEGLKFMVYLQKENIIDESGMPKERFSAEFPKEGPSILRIQQVVRGDSAAYFCASSPPTGVSAPLHFGNGTRLTVT.

This sequence joins TRBV6-1 and TRBJ2-7; D is possibly TRBD2 (5 bases). This CDR3 is built from 14 residues. V lost 1 base and J lost 0, with 7 bases in between. CDR1 is MNHNS, CDR2 SASEGT, per germline. The CDR3 nucleotides are TGTGCCAGCAGTGAAGGTGGGAGCTCCTACGAGCAGTACGTC. As protein: CASSEGGSSYEQYV.

The chain recombines TRBV2 with TRBJ1-3; D ambiguous. The CDR3 runs 14 residues. V dropped 7 bases and J dropped 0 bases, with 10 bases sitting between them. The germline CDR1 and CDR2 sequences are SNHLY and FYNNEI. In DNA, the CDR3 is TGTGCCAGCATCCGGGGAGACTCTGGAAACACCATATATTTT. Translating it yields CASIRGDSGNTIYF.

This chain connects TRBV6-5 to TRBJ2-3; D may be TRBD1 (5 bases). Germline CDR1 and CDR2: MNHEY and SVGAGI. The CDR3 is 15 amino acids. V was shortened by 0 bases and J by 0 bases, with 7 bases between the two germline ends. CDR3 DNA sequence: TGTGCCAGCAGTTACTCGAGACAGAGCACAGATACGCAGTATTTT. The encoded protein is CASSYSRQSTDTQYF.

The chain carries TRBV7-2 and TRBJ2-7; 7 bases are shared with TRBD2. This CDR3 has 15 residues. The germline V gene has CDR1 SGHTA and CDR2 FQGNSA. J lost 3 bases, V lost 0 bases, and 5 bases had no gene match. The CDR3, as DNA: TGTGCCAGCAGCTTAGCCGGCGGGGGTTACTACGAGCAGTACGTC. The encoded protein is CASSLAGGGYYEQYV.

The genes are TRBV19 and TRBJ1-2, with a weak D call TRBD1 (5 bases). This CDR3 spans 14 amino acids. Germline CDR1 reads LNHDA; CDR2 reads SQIVND (reference sequence). Trimming took 1 base from V and 3 from J, leaving 9 bases between them. In DNA, the CDR3 is TGTGCCAGTAGTATAGGGGAAGGGGACTATGGCTACACCTTC. The encoded protein is CASSIGEGDYGYTF.